Listed below are T cell receptor beta chains from one sample, sequenced in a study of blood T cell repertoires in COVID-19. Sequencing was performed with immunoSEQ multiplex PCR; in TCRdb, only in-frame clones are kept and a portion is missing. The table has approximately 220,000 clones, 86% seen once. What was sequenced was PBMCs or T cells enriched from blood (not recorded which). These receptor sequences come from a woman in her thirties or forties with acute COVID-19. The CDR3 runs from the conserved cysteine through the conserved F or W. A D gene is named only where the DNA matches it firmly. Not all rows give a size; the values are once, few, many and, for expanded clones, a class.

D	length	V	J	size	DNA	CDR3
.	16	TRBV7-2	TRBJ2-1	.	TGTGCCAGCAGCTCGATGGGGGCAGGGGCCTACAATGAGCAGTTCTTC	CASSSMGAGAYNEQFF
.	15	TRBV19	TRBJ1-1	.	TGTGCCAGTAGTATAGGGTACAGTCCGAACACTGAAGCTTTCTTT	CASSIGYSPNTEAFF
.	11	TRBV25-1	TRBJ2-1	.	TGTGCCAGCAGTGTTCGGGATGAGCAGTTCTTC	CASSVRDEQFF
.	15	TRBV5-1	TRBJ1-2	many	TGCGCCAGCAGCCAGTATGGGGAGGGGTTGGATGGCTACACCTTC	CASSQYGEGLDGYTF
TRBD1	16	TRBV7-2	TRBJ1-1	.	TGTGCCAGCAGCTTAGGGGTGACAGGGGGGACCACTGAAGCTTTCTTT	CASSLGVTGGTTEAFF
.	14	TRBV5-1	TRBJ1-5	.	TGCGCCAGCAGCTTGGTCGGCGGGTCTCAGCCCCAGCATTTT	CASSLVGGSQPQHF
TRBD2	16	TRBV4-3	TRBJ2-3	.	TGCGCCAGCAGCCAAGCCGTGGCGGGGGGGCCAGATACGCAGTATTTT	CASSQAVAGGPDTQYF
.	14	TRBV15	TRBJ1-2	.	TGTGCCACCAGCAGAGGCGGCAGGGAATATGGCTACACCTTC	CATSRGGREYGYTF
TRBD1	16	TRBV15	TRBJ2-7	.	TGTGCCACCAGCAGAGTCGGACAGGGAGGCTTCTACGAGCAGTACTTC	CATSRVGQGGFYEQYF
TRBD2	15	TRBV11-2	TRBJ2-1	.	TGTGCCAGCAGCTCCGGGGGGTTTAAAGGCAATGAGCAGTTCTTC	CASSSGGFKGNEQFF
TRBD1	14	TRBV29-1	TRBJ1-1	.	TGCAGCGTGACAGGGAACTCTAAGGGCACTGAAGCTTTCTTT	CSVTGNSKGTEAFF
.	16	TRBV4-1	TRBJ1-5	.	TGCGCCAGCAGCCAAGAGGGAGGGTCTTTAAACCAGCCCCAGCATTTT	CASSQEGGSLNQPQHF
TRBD1	14	TRBV5-4	TRBJ2-5	.	TGTGCCAGCAGCGGGGGGGACAGGGAACAGACCCAGTACTTC	CASSGGDREQTQYF
TRBD1	16	TRBV19	TRBJ2-1	.	TGTGCCAGTAGTATAGGGGGACAGGGTGGAACCGATGAGCAGTTCTTC	CASSIGGQGGTDEQFF
.	16	TRBV9	TRBJ1-3	once	TGTGCCAGCAGCAGACGGGACGGGGGAGATGGAAACACCATATATTTT	CASSRRDGGDGNTIYF
.	13	TRBV7-3	TRBJ1-1	.	TGTGCCAGCAGCTTAGGAGGGCTCACTGAAGCTTTCTTT	CASSLGGLTEAFF
.	13	TRBV9	TRBJ1-3	.	TGTGCCAGCAGCCCCCGGGGAGAATACACCATATATTTT	CASSPRGEYTIYF
TRBD1	13	TRBV6-5	TRBJ1-2	.	TGTGCCACATCCCGGACAGGGATCTATGGCTACACCTTC	CATSRTGIYGYTF
TRBD2	16	TRBV11-2	TRBJ2-2	.	TGTGCCAGCATCCCACCCTCCGGGGGGAGCACCGGGGAGCTGTTTTTT	CASIPPSGGSTGELFF
.	16	TRBV2	TRBJ2-5	once	TGTGCCAGCAGTGAAATCATAAGACGGGTGAAAGAGACCCAGTACTTC	CASSEIIRRVKETQYF
TRBD1	15	TRBV6-4	TRBJ1-2	.	TGTGCCAGCAGTAGTGGACAGGGAACTAACTATGGCTACACCTTC	CASSSGQGTNYGYTF
.	14	TRBV12-5	TRBJ1-2	.	TGTGCTAGTGCCAGGGCAGGAGCTAACTATGGCTACACCTTC	CASARAGANYGYTF
TRBD1	12	TRBV19	TRBJ1-2	few	TGTGCCACCGCGGACAGGGTCTATGGCTACACCTTC	CATADRVYGYTF
TRBD1	15	TRBV6-1	TRBJ2-7	.	TGTGCCAGCAGTGACGGACGACAGGGGATCTACGAGCAGTACTTC	CASSDGRQGIYEQYF
.	15	TRBV19	TRBJ1-2	.	TGTGCCAGTAGTATCACCGGCAGGGGCCACTATGGCTACACCTTC	CASSITGRGHYGYTF
.	16	TRBV18	TRBJ1-2	.	TGTGCCAGCTCACCACCGTCCTTTTCCAGTCTCTATGGCTACACCTTC	CASSPPSFSSLYGYTF
.	14	TRBV19	TRBJ1-1	.	TGTGCCAGTCGAAGAAGGGGATGGAACACTGAAGCTTTCTTT	CASRRRGWNTEAFF
.	13	TRBV7-2	TRBJ2-1	.	TGTGCCAGCAGACCAGTCATTAGCGGAGAGCAGTTCTTC	CASRPVISGEQFF
.	14	TRBV27	TRBJ1-5	.	TGTGCCAGCAGTCTGACAGGTAACAATCAGCCCCAGCATTTT	CASSLTGNNQPQHF
TRBD1	14	TRBV18	TRBJ1-1	.	TGTGCCAGCTCACCGGACAGGGATGGCACTGAAGCTTTCTTT	CASSPDRDGTEAFF
TRBD1	14	TRBV5-1	TRBJ1-1	.	TGCGCCAGCAGCACCGGACAGGGGGAGACTGAAGCTTTCTTT	CASSTGQGETEAFF
TRBD1	13	TRBV6-5	TRBJ1-3	.	TGTGCCAGCAGTTACAGGGACAGGCACACCATATATTTT	CASSYRDRHTIYF
TRBD2	17	TRBV5-8	TRBJ2-3	.	TGTGCCAGCAGCAAAATAACACCGGGACTAGCGGCAGATACGCAGTATTTT	CASSKITPGLAADTQYF
TRBD2	16	TRBV9	TRBJ2-3	.	TGTGCCAGCAGCGGGCCAGCGGGGGGGAACACAGATACGCAGTATTTT	CASSGPAGGNTDTQYF
.	15	TRBV6-2/TRBV6-3	TRBJ2-7	once	TGTGCCAGCAGTTATCAGGCCTATAGCTCCTACGAGCAGTACTTC	CASSYQAYSSYEQYF
TRBD2	15	TRBV2	TRBJ2-2	.	TGTGCCAGCAGGGGTCAACTAGCGGGAAGCGGGGAGCTGTTTTTT	CASRGQLAGSGELFF
TRBD1	16	TRBV6-2/TRBV6-3	TRBJ1-4	.	TGTGCCAGCAGTTACTCGATGGGGACAGGGGTTGAAAAACTGTTTTTT	CASSYSMGTGVEKLFF
.	15	TRBV6-5	TRBJ2-3	.	TGTGCCAGCAGCCGGGGGGCCGCTTTCGCAGATACGCAGTATTTT	CASSRGAAFADTQYF